The sequence of this T cell receptor beta chain was determined in a study of cytomegalovirus exposure and HLA in healthy donors. The germline V gene encodes CDR1 SGDLS and CDR2 YYNGEE. The CDR3 has 14 residues. V was clipped by 5 bases and J by 8 bases; unmatched bases: 6. Donors counted as nominally healthy when sampled, yet unrecorded immune exposures were likely. General study results and limits: Reported results showed that the classifier diagnosed cytomegalovirus status with high specificity and sensitivity. Donors were assumed by presence/absence analyses to have roughly uniform sequencing depth. No immune exposure information besides CMV serostatus was available.

A remark on this clone: Its antigen is still unknown.

This PCR relied on a set of 60 Vbeta primers and 13 Jbeta primers. The data were produced by immunoSEQ multiplex PCR, yet TCRdb's version contains in-frame clones alone and is incomplete. The profile shows some 150,000 clones, roughly two thirds of them singletons. The material sequenced was PBMCs. This chain connects TRBV9 to TRBJ1-6; TRBD1 matches at 8 bases. The clonotype was recovered from a human donor in good health. In DNA, the CDR3 is TGTGCCAGCAGTGAGACAGGGGCTTATTCACCCCTCCACTTT. This codes for CASSETGAYSPLHF.